This T cell receptor beta chain was obtained from a study of shared clonotypes between healthy human individuals. On the study more broadly: Each donor's CD4 naive and CD4 memory cells filled three plates apiece, CD8 naive two, and CD8 memory one. Study results and limitations: Unshared clonotypes carried lower generation probabilities than those common to all four donors. The researchers took only blood, and tissue repertoires probably look different.

Worth noting for this clone: Its specificity is unknown.

Trimming stripped 4 bases from V and 0 bases from J, with 21 bases between. Germline-derived CDR1 and CDR2 are SGHKS and YYEKEE (reference sequence). This CDR3 is built from 18 residues. Here immunoSEQ multiplex PCR was the method, and the copy in TCRdb shows in-frame clones only, minus some. Among roughly 1.5 million clones listed, 95% to 99% were seen once. The chain links TRBV5-5 to TRBJ2-3; possible D gene TRBD2, 5 bases. The sequence derives from a man between 25 and 39 years old in good health. The material sequenced was naive CD4+ T cells sorted from blood. Subset in this sample: CD45RA+ positively selected. Here the CDR3 DNA reads TGTGCCAGCAGCCATCCCAGCGAGGCGGGCCCTAGCACAGATACGCAGTATTTT. This encodes CASSHPSEAGPSTDTQYF.